This is a list of T cell receptor beta chains from one sample in a study of blood T cell repertoires in COVID-19. Method: immunoSEQ multiplex PCR; TCRdb's copy keeps in-frame clones and lacks some. The sample lists just over 20,000 clones; about 85% were seen once. Sequencing was done on a sample of peripheral blood. The receptors shown here come from a human donor in a cohort sampled during active COVID-19. Each CDR3 is given with its conserved first and last residue. The D gene is left open where the match is weak. Size values are once, few and many counts, or a class for expanded clones, and some rows have none.

clone size,J gene,V gene,D gene,CDR3 DNA,CDR3 protein
.,TRBJ2-1,TRBV5-1,TRBD2,TGCGCCAGCAGCTTGGTGGTAGCGGGAGCGGGGGGGCAGTTCTTC,CASSLVVAGAGGQFF
.,TRBJ2-5,TRBV5-6,TRBD2,TGTGCCAGCAGCCTGGGGCTAGCGGGGTACCAAGAGACCCAGTACTTC,CASSLGLAGYQETQYF
.,TRBJ2-2,TRBV12-5,.,TGTGCTAGTGGTTTGAACTATAGGGGGGAGCTGTTTTTT,CASGLNYRGELFF
.,TRBJ1-1,TRBV19,TRBD1,TGTGCCAGTAGTATCATGACAGGGGGCTTGAACACTGAAGCTTTCTTT,CASSIMTGGLNTEAFF
.,TRBJ2-7,TRBV5-6,TRBD2,TGTGCCAGCAGCCGGATGACTAGCGGGGTACGGGAGCAGTACTTC,CASSRMTSGVREQYF
.,TRBJ2-1,TRBV11-3,TRBD1,TGTGCCAGCAGCTTACTATCACAGGGGGCTTACAATGAGCAGTTCTTC,CASSLLSQGAYNEQFF
.,TRBJ2-5,TRBV5-1,TRBD2,TGCGCCAGCAGTTCTACTGCGGGAGTGGAGACCCAGTACTTC,CASSSTAGVETQYF
once,TRBJ2-7,TRBV7-9,.,TGTGCCAGCAGCTGGACAGAGATATCCTACGAGCAGTACTTC,CASSWTEISYEQYF
.,TRBJ2-1,TRBV19,.,TGTGCCAGTAGTAAGGGGGGGAACCTTGCCTACAATGAGCAGTTCTTC,CASSKGGNLAYNEQFF
.,TRBJ2-7,TRBV7-9,TRBD2,TGTGCCAGCAGCTGGGGGGGCTCCTACGAGCAGTACTTC,CASSWGGSYEQYF
.,TRBJ1-2,TRBV10-3,.,TGTGCCATCAACCCGGAAGACAGGCCTGCTAACTATGGCTACACCTTC,CAINPEDRPANYGYTF
once,TRBJ2-5,TRBV10-3,.,TGTGCCATCACCTCGGGGGTAGCAGAGACCCAGTACTTC,CAITSGVAETQYF
few,TRBJ2-3,TRBV25-1,.,TGTGCCAGCAGTGAATCCCCTCGGACGGGGGAGAATACGCAGTATTTT,CASSESPRTGENTQYF
.,TRBJ2-3,TRBV4-1,.,TGCGCCAGCAGCCTAATTGGGGCCCGCACAGATACGCAGTATTTT,CASSLIGARTDTQYF
.,TRBJ1-1,TRBV5-1,.,TGCGCCAGCAGCTTGCAGGGTAGCACTGAAGCTTTCTTT,CASSLQGSTEAFF
.,TRBJ2-7,TRBV6-5,.,TGTGCCAGCAGTTCGCCGCCGACATCCTACGAGCAGTACTTC,CASSSPPTSYEQYF
.,TRBJ1-2,TRBV28,.,TGTGCCAGCAGTTTTCCTTCTAACTATGGCTACACCTTC,CASSFPSNYGYTF
.,TRBJ1-1,TRBV2,TRBD1,TGTGCCAGCAGGCCAGGGGGCCGGTTGGACACTGAAGCTTTCTTT,CASRPGGRLDTEAFF
.,TRBJ1-2,TRBV28,.,TGTGCCAGCAGTTTCGGTGGTTATGGCTACACCTTC,CASSFGGYGYTF
.,TRBJ1-1,TRBV4-1,.,TGCGCCAGCAGCCAAGGGGGGGAAAACACTGAAGCTTTCTTT,CASSQGGENTEAFF
.,TRBJ2-3,TRBV4-1,.,TGCGCCAGCAGCCATCCCGGGAGCGGCACAGATACGCAGTATTTT,CASSHPGSGTDTQYF
.,TRBJ2-2,TRBV14,TRBD1,TGTGCCAGCAGCCAGGACAGGGGGCGTCTCATCGGGGAGCTGTTTTTT,CASSQDRGRLIGELFF
.,TRBJ2-3,TRBV19,.,TGTGCCAGTAGTATTTTGGAGACAGATACGCAGTATTTT,CASSILETDTQYF
.,TRBJ2-1,TRBV27,TRBD2,TGTGCCAGCAGTTTAATACCGCCGGGACTAGCGGGAGGGCAGGGTCAGAATGAGCAGTTCTTC,CASSLIPPGLAGGQGQNEQFF
.,TRBJ2-3,TRBV19,.,TGTGCCAGTAGTATAGGAGGCGTTTGGACAGATACGCAGTATTTT,CASSIGGVWTDTQYF
.,TRBJ1-5,TRBV19,.,TGTGCCAGTAGGGGCAGGCTCGGTGCCAATCAGCCCCAGCATTTT,CASRGRLGANQPQHF
.,TRBJ2-7,TRBV2,TRBD1,TGTGCCACAGCGACAGGGATTACCTACGAGCAGTACTTC,CATATGITYEQYF
.,TRBJ2-1,TRBV2,TRBD1,TGTGCCAGCAGCCGGGACAGGGGGCGCGATGAGCAGTTCTTC,CASSRDRGRDEQFF
.,TRBJ2-5,TRBV6-6,TRBD1,TGTGCCAGCAGTTACTCGAAGGGGACAGTAGAGACCCAGTACTTC,CASSYSKGTVETQYF
.,TRBJ2-7,TRBV7-9,.,TGTGCCAGCAGCCGGAGAGGGCGGACTGCCCAGGCCGAGCAGTACTTC,CASSRRGRTAQAEQYF
.,TRBJ2-1,TRBV15,TRBD2,TGTGCCACCAGCAGAGCCGGGGGGTACAATGAGCAGTTCTTC,CATSRAGGYNEQFF
few,TRBJ1-1,TRBV2,TRBD1,TGTGCCAGCAGTGAAGCGCAGGGGGGACGCACTGAAGCTTTCTTT,CASSEAQGGRTEAFF